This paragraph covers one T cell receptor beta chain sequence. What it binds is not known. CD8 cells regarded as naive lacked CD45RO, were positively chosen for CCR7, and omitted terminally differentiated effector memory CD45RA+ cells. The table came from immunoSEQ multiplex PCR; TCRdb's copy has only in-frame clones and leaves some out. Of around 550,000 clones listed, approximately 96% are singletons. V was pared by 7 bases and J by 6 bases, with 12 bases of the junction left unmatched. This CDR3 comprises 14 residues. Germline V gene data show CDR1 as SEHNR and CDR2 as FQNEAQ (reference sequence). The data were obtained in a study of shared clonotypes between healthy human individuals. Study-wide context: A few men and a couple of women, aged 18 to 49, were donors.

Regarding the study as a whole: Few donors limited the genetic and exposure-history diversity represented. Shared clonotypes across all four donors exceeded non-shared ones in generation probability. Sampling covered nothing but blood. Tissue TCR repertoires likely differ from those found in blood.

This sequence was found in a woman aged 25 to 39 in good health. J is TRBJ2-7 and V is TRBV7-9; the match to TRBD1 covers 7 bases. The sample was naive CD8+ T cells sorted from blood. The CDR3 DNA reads TGTGCCAGCACCCTTTTCGACAGGGACCCCGAGCAGTACTTC. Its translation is CASTLFDRDPEQYF.